One and the same sample provided the 27 T cell receptor beta chains below, sequenced in a study of cytomegalovirus exposure and HLA in healthy donors. Method: immunoSEQ multiplex PCR; TCRdb's copy keeps in-frame clones and lacks some. In the table there are approximately 230,000 clones, more than 85% of which are singletons. The sequencing input was PBMCs. The origin of the receptors is a man aged 18 to 29 in good health and CMV-seropositive.

This clone has a single count. The chain links TRBV5-4 to TRBJ2-7; D unresolved. Germline CDR1 SGHNT, CDR2 YYREEE (reference sequence). The V end lost 5 bases, the J end lost 2 bases, and 11 bases lay between the germline ends. The CDR3 covers 13 residues. The chain's CDR3 is CASRGSPTYEQYF. The DNA for the CDR3 is TGTGCCAGCAGGGGGTCCCCAACCTACGAGCAGTACTTC.

The chain uses TRBV5-4 and TRBJ2-5, with D uncertain. V dropped 0 bases and J dropped 2 bases, with 5 bases sitting between them. Germline CDR1 reads SGHNT; CDR2 reads YYREEE (reference sequence). This CDR3 is 13 amino acids long. The CDR3 sequence is CASSLGYQETQYF. The CDR3 nucleotides are TGTGCCAGCAGCTTGGGATATCAAGAGACCCAGTACTTC.

The chain employs TRBV19 and TRBJ2-1; 7 bases map to TRBD2. V gave up 5 bases and J gave up 7 bases; unmatched junction bases: 11. There are 15 residues in the CDR3. Germline V gene data show CDR1 as LNHDA and CDR2 as SQIVND (reference sequence). The CDR3 loop is CASSWGLSRSNEQFF. As DNA, the CDR3 is TGTGCCAGTAGTTGGGGACTATCACGGTCGAATGAGCAGTTCTTC.

V usage is TRBV11-1 and J usage is TRBJ1-2, with D maybe TRBD1 (5 bases). The CDR3 extends over 14 amino acids. V was trimmed by 5 bases and J by 2 bases, leaving 12 bases between them. Germline V gene lookup returns CDR1 SGHAT and CDR2 FQDESV (reference sequence). DNA for the CDR3: TGTGCCAGCAGCGTCGACAGATCCAACTATGGCTACACCTTC. The encoded protein is CASSVDRSNYGYTF.

The rearrangement uses TRBV11-1 and TRBJ2-3; the D is unclear. Germline CDR1 is SGHAT and CDR2 is FQDESV (reference sequence). With 5 bases removed from V and 5 bases from J, the gap between germline ends came to 8 bases. CDR3 length: 12 residues. CDR3 DNA sequence: TGTGCCAGCAGCCCTCAGAGAGATACGCAGTATTTT. Protein sequence: CASSPQRDTQYF.

The genes are TRBV4-1 and TRBJ1-2, with 9 bases matching TRBD1. V was pared by 5 bases and J by 5 bases, with 9 bases of the junction left unmatched. CDR3 length equals 15 residues. CDR1 and CDR2 from the germline V gene are MGHRA and YSYEKL. CDR3 nucleotide sequence: TGCGCCAGCAGCTCAAGGACAGGGGAGGGTTATGGCTACACCTTC. It codes for CASSSRTGEGYGYTF.

The chain carries TRBV11-2 and TRBJ1-2; 10 nucleotides align to TRBD1. The CDR3 loop spans 15 amino acids. Trimming at V came to 1 base and at J to 2 bases, leaving 1 base not matched to a gene. Germline CDR1 is SGHAT and CDR2 is FQNNGV. The CDR3 here is CASSLGGQGNYGYTF. In DNA, the CDR3 is TGTGCCAGCAGCTTAGGGGGACAGGGGAACTATGGCTACACCTTC.

The CDR3 sequence: CAWAPGLAGGPHLGGEQFF. The CDR3 DNA sequence: TGTGCCTGGGCCCCGGGACTAGCGGGAGGGCCCCATTTAGGCGGTGAGCAGTTCTTC. This sequence joins TRBV30 and TRBJ2-1, with 16 bases identical to TRBD2. Germline V lookup: CDR1 GTSNPN, CDR2 SVGIG (reference sequence). The CDR3 length is 19 residues. V was pared by 5 bases and J by 9 bases, with 19 bases of the junction left unmatched.

The chain uses TRBV7-8 and TRBJ1-5, with a weak D call TRBD1 (5 bases). The germline V and J ends were trimmed by 1 base and 5 bases, with 12 bases remaining between them. This CDR3 is built from 15 residues. Germline lookup yields CDR1 SGHVS and CDR2 FQNEAQ. CDR3 residues: CASSLGPGSDQPQHF. In DNA form, the CDR3 reads TGTGCCAGCAGCTTAGGACCAGGGTCGGATCAGCCCCAGCATTTT.

This chain uses TRBV6-6 with TRBJ1-5; D uncertain. V shed 6 bases and J shed 9 bases, with 12 bases lying between them. Germline V CDR1 and CDR2: MNHNY, SVGAGI (reference sequence). The CDR3 is made up of 12 amino acids. CDR3 bases: TGTGCCAGCAGCTCCGCTGGGCGGCCCCAGCATTTT. Amino acids: CASSSAGRPQHF.

This sequence joins TRBV7-7 and TRBJ2-3, with D unclear. This CDR3 region has 13 residues. V lost 0 bases and J 3 bases, leaving 4 bases between the germline ends. The germline CDR1 and CDR2 sequences are SSHAT and FNYEAQ (reference sequence). CDR3: CASSLAPTDTQYF. CDR3 sequence (DNA): TGTGCCAGCAGCTTAGCCCCAACAGATACGCAGTATTTT.

V usage is TRBV4-1 and J usage is TRBJ2-1; 11 bases align to TRBD2. V was clipped by 2 bases and J by 4 bases; unmatched bases: 7. Per the germline V gene, CDR1 is MGHRA and CDR2 is YSYEKL. This CDR3 region has 17 residues. DNA of the CDR3: TGCGCCAGCAGCCAATTTAGCGGGAGGGCGAGTTACAATGAGCAGTTCTTC. Protein product: CASSQFSGRASYNEQFF.

The chain combines TRBV18 with TRBJ2-2; perhaps TRBD2 as D (5 bases). The CDR3 is 14 amino acids. V lost 3 bases and J lost 7, with 12 bases in between. The germline V gene has CDR1 KGHSH and CDR2 LQKENI. CDR3 sequence (DNA): TGTGCCAGCTCACCTAGACGGGAAAACGGGGAGCTGTTTTTT. Translation: CASSPRRENGELFF.

The genes are TRBV7-3 and TRBJ1-1; a weak D match, TRBD1 (6 bases). The CDR3 is made up of 13 amino acids. CDR1 is SGHTA and CDR2 is FQGTGA in the germline V gene. With 5 bases removed from V and 1 base from J, the gap between germline ends came to 8 bases. The CDR3 DNA reads as TGTGCCAGCAGCATGACAGGGAACACTGAAGCTTTCTTT. Encoded protein: CASSMTGNTEAFF.

This clone was seen only once. The rearrangement uses TRBV4-1 and TRBJ2-3; the match to TRBD2 covers 7 bases. Germline V gene lookup returns CDR1 MGHRA and CDR2 YSYEKL. CDR3 length: 14 amino acids. Trimming removed 4 bases from V and 5 bases from J; junction bases left unmatched: 6. DNA of the CDR3: TGCGCCAGCAGCCTGGGACTATCAGGAGATACGCAGTATTTT. It yields the protein CASSLGLSGDTQYF.

Written as DNA, the CDR3 is TGTGCCACCAGCGGGGACAGGCGGAACACCGGGGAGCTGTTTTTT. Translated, it gives CATSGDRRNTGELFF. The V call is TRBV15, the J call TRBJ2-2; 8 bases are shared with TRBD1. The CDR3 totals 15 residues. Unmatched junction bases numbered 3, after V lost 5 bases and J lost 1 base. CDR1 is LNHNV, CDR2 YYDKDF, per germline (reference sequence).

This chain joins TRBV27 and TRBJ1-2; 7 nucleotides match TRBD1. The CDR3 length is 13 residues. Per germline, CDR1 MNHEY and CDR2 SMNVEV (reference sequence). J gave up 4 bases and V 6 bases, and 5 bases lay outside the gene matches. CDR3 DNA: TGTGCCAGCAGCGGGACAGCCGGCTATGGCTACACCTTC. Its protein product is CASSGTAGYGYTF.

CDR3 region: CASSFLAGGADTQYF. DNA for the CDR3: TGTGCCAGCAGTTTCCTAGCGGGAGGAGCAGATACGCAGTATTTT. The rearrangement joins TRBV6-5 to TRBJ2-3; TRBD2 matches at 11 bases. This CDR3 spans 15 amino acids. Germline V CDR1 and CDR2: MNHEY, SVGAGI. V lost 4 bases and J lost 4; bases outside the gene matches: 4.

The chain combines TRBV4-1 with TRBJ2-7; 9 bases are a match to TRBD2. The CDR3 runs 17 residues. The V and J ends lost 1 base and 0 bases, in that order; junction bases with no gene match: 7. Germline lookup yields CDR1 MGHRA and CDR2 YSYEKL. CDR3 region: CASSQVESSGSSYEQYF. CDR3 coding DNA: TGCGCCAGCAGCCAAGTCGAGAGTAGCGGGAGCTCCTACGAGCAGTACTTC.

As for this clone: The same CDR3 arises from other DNA sequences in this sample as well. The chain links TRBV6-5 to TRBJ2-7; maybe TRBD2 (5 bases). The V end lost 0 bases, the J end lost 0 bases, and 6 bases lay between the germline ends. Germline CDR1 and CDR2: MNHEY and SVGAGI. The CDR3 totals 14 residues. The CDR3 DNA reads TGTGCCAGCAGTTACTCAGGGAGCTCCTACGAGCAGTACTTC. It translates to CASSYSGSSYEQYF.

The genes are TRBV5-6 and TRBJ2-3; no reliable D call. Germline CDR1 is SGHDT and CDR2 is YYEEEE. The CDR3 is 16 residues long. Trimming removed 1 base at V and 2 bases at J, with 14 bases between. CDR3 bases: TGTGCCAGCAGCTTGTTAGGGCGGAGAACCACAGATACGCAGTATTTT. This encodes CASSLLGRRTTDTQYF. Looking up the rest from reference TRBV5-6 and TRBJ2-3 gives the full variable domain: DAGVTQSPTHLIKTRGQQVTLRCSPKSGHDTVSWYQQALGQGPQFIFQYYEEEERQRGNFPDRFSGHQFPNYSSELNVNALLLGDSALYLCASSLLGRRTTDTQYFGPGTRLTVL.

The chain uses TRBV15 and TRBJ1-2; 7 nucleotides match TRBD1. J was trimmed by 6 bases and V by 0 bases; bases with no gene match: 7. The CDR3 length is 15 residues. Per germline, CDR1 LNHNV and CDR2 YYDKDF (reference sequence). The CDR3 region is CATSRDLATGNGYTF. CDR3 in DNA: TGTGCCACCAGCAGAGATCTAGCGACAGGGAATGGCTACACCTTC.

This clone was seen just once. The gene calls are TRBV28 and TRBJ2-3; TRBD1 matches at 10 bases. The V segment lost 6 bases and the J segment 2 bases; nucleotides outside the gene matches: 5. The germline CDR1 and CDR2 sequences are MDHEN and SYDVKM. This CDR3 region has 15 residues. The CDR3 region is CASSRRQGATDTQYF. The DNA of the CDR3 is TGTGCCAGCAGCCGTCGACAGGGGGCCACAGATACGCAGTATTTT.

This chain joins TRBV14 and TRBJ2-3; a possible D gene is TRBD1 (5 bases). Per germline, CDR1 SGHDN and CDR2 FVKESK. This CDR3 spans 13 amino acids. V lost 3 bases and J 4 bases, leaving 8 bases between the germline ends. CDR3 DNA: TGTGCCAGCAGCCACCGACAGCCAGATACGCAGTATTTT. This sequence encodes CASSHRQPDTQYF. Using reference TRBV14 and TRBJ2-3 for the parts outside the CDR3, the full variable domain is EAGVTQFPSHSVIEKGQTVTLRCDPISGHDNLYWYRRVMGKEIKFLLHFVKESKQDESGMPNNRFLAERTGGTYSTLKVQPAELEDSGVYFCASSHRQPDTQYFGPGTRLTVL.

The rearrangement uses TRBV7-9 and TRBJ2-7; D is perhaps TRBD1 (6 bases). The CDR3 contains 12 residues. CDR1 and CDR2 from the germline V gene are SEHNR and FQNEAQ (reference sequence). The V and J ends lost 6 bases and 6 bases respectively, with 12 bases between them. The CDR3 DNA follows: TGTGCCAGCAGTATAACAGGGATCGAGCAGTACTTC. It codes for CASSITGIEQYF.

This rearrangement joins TRBV5-6 to TRBJ1-1; D is unclear. V was cut by 4 bases and J by 3 bases, with 10 bases left in between. Per the germline V gene, CDR1 is SGHDT and CDR2 is YYEEEE. This CDR3 comprises 13 residues. The CDR3 sequence: CASSTDTHTEAFF. The CDR3 nucleotides are TGTGCCAGCAGCACAGACACCCACACTGAAGCTTTCTTT.

The V gene is TRBV7-2, the J gene TRBJ2-1; TRBD2 matches at 12 bases. The germline CDR1 and CDR2 sequences are SGHTA and FQGNSA. The trim removed 5 bases at V and 3 bases at J, leaving 5 bases unmatched. CDR3 length: 16 amino acids. CDR3 region: CASSVGLAGYYNEQFF. The CDR3 nucleotides read TGTGCCAGCAGCGTGGGACTAGCGGGCTACTACAATGAGCAGTTCTTC. Full variable domain (outside the CDR3, taken from reference TRBV7-2 and TRBJ2-1): GAGVSQSPSNKVTEKGKDVELRCDPISGHTALYWYRQSLGQGLEFLIYFQGNSAPDKSGLPSDRFSAERTGGSVSTLTIQRTQQEDSAVYLCASSVGLAGYYNEQFFGPGTRLTVL.